The entry below gives a single TCR beta chain sequence along with its context. The clone's antigen remains unknown. No clone much larger than this one lies a single base away; base qualities are absent. This sample was included in a study of cytomegalovirus exposure and HLA in healthy donors (dated by TCRdb to about 2017). With regard to the full study: The approximately 710 repertoires of the first cohort and the 95 to 150 validation repertoires were produced on the same platform, according to a later analysis. A separate validation cohort of over a hundred different subjects was used in addition to the 666-subject first cohort. The study aimed to test whether signatures of past pathogen exposure could be identified by cataloging public T cell receptors. High-throughput TCR immunosequencing, statistical association of individual TCRs with disease status, and machine learning were combined to predict cytomegalovirus infection status.

Broader findings and caveats from the paper: A total of roughly 160 TCR beta chains were listed by the study as associated with cytomegalovirus. It was suggested by the authors that the approach could potentially be generalized to other disease states and immunological phenotypes. Cytomegalovirus status was reported to be diagnosed by the classifier with high specificity and sensitivity in both the original and validation cohorts. While some public TCRs were present in many individuals, most TCR sequences turned up only very rarely across donors. In a later analysis, TCRs clustered in the first cohort were found to also tend to co-occur in the approximately 110 validation repertoires, with 85% to 95% of cluster scores above 0. In vitro tests confirmed that a few of the cytomegalovirus-associated TCR beta chains recognize cytomegalovirus antigens. A later analysis lacked HLA typing for the validation cohort, so it scored co-occurrence in that cohort across all 120 repertoires.

The library was prepared using the immunoSEQ multiplex PCR assay. Turning to the authors' computational methods: A statistical classification framework was developed to diagnose cytomegalovirus status using the catalog of TCR beta chain sequences. In TCRdb, the immuneACCESS table is reduced to in-frame sequences with V and J assigned. These tables do not hold every clone; where another copy was compared, an unresolved V gene accounts for under half, and the others remain unexplained. V, J and clone size are those of that table, while D and trimming were read from the DNA. Counted in this sample were hundreds of thousands of clones; about nine tenths of them appeared once. About 2% of the sample belongs to the ten largest clones. Between the V and J ends, shortened by 4 bases and 4 bases respectively, the junction contains 20 bases. The germline V gene (reference sequence) specifies SGHNT as CDR1 and YYREEE as CDR2. The CDR3 contains 16 residues, cysteine and phenylalanine counted. Of all the DNA, just the CDR3 is kept, 48 bases in frame from base 1.

Donors formed part of the validation cohort, which comprised some 120 subjects and was distinct from the first cohort of 550 to 850 subjects. The clonotype comes from a woman younger than 35 in good health and CMV-seropositive. Sequenced input: PBMCs. The chain couples TRBV5-4 to TRBJ1-1, with no D gene named confidently. CDR3 sequence: CASSLLLRVLSTEAFF. The DNA is TGTGCCAGCAGCCTTCTGCTGAGGGTGTTGAGCACTGAAGCTTTCTTT.